This T cell receptor (beta chain) stems from a study of PD-1 blockade in classical Hodgkin lymphoma. Study outcomes and limitations: Reasons behind the repertoire differences stay unclear, perhaps disease activity or earlier therapy. Complete responders had baseline diversity similar to newly diagnosed patients. The study found that TCR diversity rose significantly by C4D1 in CD4+ but not CD8+ cells.

The germline V and J ends were trimmed by 0 bases and 0 bases, with 19 bases remaining between them. Germline CDR1 is SQVTM and CDR2 is ANQGSEA. This CDR3 spans 18 amino acids. After autologous stem cell transplantation all patients relapsed, and prior brentuximab vedotin exposure differed between cohorts. TCRdb's table, derived via immunoSEQ multiplex PCR, lists solely in-frame clones and lacks some. This sample has tens of thousands of clones; 75% to 90% occur once, and the top ten carry 20% to 25%. About this clone: What it binds is not known.

This TCR was sampled from a human donor with classical Hodgkin lymphoma. The sample was peripheral blood mononuclear cells (PBMCs), taken at baseline. This chain links TRBV29-1 with TRBJ2-3; D is possibly TRBD2 (6 bases). CDR3 sequence (DNA): TGCAGCGTTGAAGACCCCCTCGTATTGGCGGGGAGCACAGATACGCAGTATTTT. It encodes CSVEDPLVLAGSTDTQYF.